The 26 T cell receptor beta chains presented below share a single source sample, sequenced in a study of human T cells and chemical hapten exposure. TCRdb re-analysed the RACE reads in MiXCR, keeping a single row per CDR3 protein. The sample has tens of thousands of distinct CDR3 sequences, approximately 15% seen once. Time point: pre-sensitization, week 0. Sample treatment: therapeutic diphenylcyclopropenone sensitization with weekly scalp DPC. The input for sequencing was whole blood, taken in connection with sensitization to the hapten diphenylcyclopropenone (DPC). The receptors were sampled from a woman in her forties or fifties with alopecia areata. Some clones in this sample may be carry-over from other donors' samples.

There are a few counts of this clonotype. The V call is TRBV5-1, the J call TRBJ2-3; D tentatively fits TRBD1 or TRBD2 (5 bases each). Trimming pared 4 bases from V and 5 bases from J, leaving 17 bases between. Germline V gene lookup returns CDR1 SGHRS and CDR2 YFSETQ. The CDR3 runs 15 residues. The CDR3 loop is CASSVPGSGGDTQYF. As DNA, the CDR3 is TGCGCCAGCAGCGTTCCGGGGAGTGGGGGAGATACGCAGTATTTT. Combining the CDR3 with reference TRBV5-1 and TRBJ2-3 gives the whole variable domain KAGVTQTPRYLIKTRGQQVTLSCSPISGHRSVSWYQQTPGQGLQFLFEYFSETQRNKGNFPGRFSGRQFSNSRSEMNVSTLELGDSALYLCASSVPGSGGDTQYFGPGTRLTVL.

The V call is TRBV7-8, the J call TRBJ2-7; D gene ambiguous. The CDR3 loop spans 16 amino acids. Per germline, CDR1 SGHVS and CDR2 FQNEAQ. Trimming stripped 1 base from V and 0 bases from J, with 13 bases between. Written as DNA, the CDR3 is TGTGCCAGCAGCTTAGATCGGTCTAAGAGCTCCTACGAGCAGTACTTC. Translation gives CASSLDRSKSSYEQYF.

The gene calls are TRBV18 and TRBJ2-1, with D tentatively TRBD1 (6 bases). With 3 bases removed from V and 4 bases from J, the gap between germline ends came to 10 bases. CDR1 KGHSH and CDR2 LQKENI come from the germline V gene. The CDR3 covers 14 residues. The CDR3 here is CASSPQTGYNEQFF. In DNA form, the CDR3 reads TGTGCCAGCTCACCCCAGACAGGTTACAATGAGCAGTTCTTC.

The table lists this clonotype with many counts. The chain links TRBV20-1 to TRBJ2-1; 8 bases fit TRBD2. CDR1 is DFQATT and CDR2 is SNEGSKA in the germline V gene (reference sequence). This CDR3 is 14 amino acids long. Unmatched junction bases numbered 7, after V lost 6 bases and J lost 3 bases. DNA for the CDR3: TGCAGTGCCCTCTTAGCGGGGTACTACAATGAGCAGTTCTTC. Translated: CSALLAGYYNEQFF.

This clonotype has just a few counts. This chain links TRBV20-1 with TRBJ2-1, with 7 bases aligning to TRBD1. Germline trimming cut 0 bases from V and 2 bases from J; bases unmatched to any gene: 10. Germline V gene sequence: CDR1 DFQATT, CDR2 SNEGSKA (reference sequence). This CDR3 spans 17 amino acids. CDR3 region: CSARDNQGVFPYNEQFF. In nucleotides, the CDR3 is TGCAGTGCTAGAGATAACCAGGGGGTTTTCCCCTACAATGAGCAGTTCTTC.

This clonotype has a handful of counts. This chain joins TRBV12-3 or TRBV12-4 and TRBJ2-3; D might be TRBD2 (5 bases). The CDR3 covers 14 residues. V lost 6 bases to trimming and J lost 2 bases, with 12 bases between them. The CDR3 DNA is TGTGCCAGCAGCGGACGGACTCTCACAGATACGCAGTATTTT. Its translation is CASSGRTLTDTQYF.

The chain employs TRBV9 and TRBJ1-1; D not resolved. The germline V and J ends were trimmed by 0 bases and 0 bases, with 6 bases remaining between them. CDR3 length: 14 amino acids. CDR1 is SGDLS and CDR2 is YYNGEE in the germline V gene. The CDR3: CASSVEPMNTEAFF. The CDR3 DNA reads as TGTGCCAGCAGCGTAGAACCGATGAACACTGAAGCTTTCTTT.

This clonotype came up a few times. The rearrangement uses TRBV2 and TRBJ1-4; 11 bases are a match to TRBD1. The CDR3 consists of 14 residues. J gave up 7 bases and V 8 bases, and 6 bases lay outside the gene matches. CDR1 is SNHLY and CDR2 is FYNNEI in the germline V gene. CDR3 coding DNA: TGTGCCAGCGGAACGGACAGGGGGCGTGAAAAACTGTTTTTT. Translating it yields CASGTDRGREKLFF.

In DNA, the CDR3 is TGCAGTGCTAGAGATCCGGTAGATCAGCCCCAGCATTTT. It translates to CSARDPVDQPQHF. This rearrangement joins TRBV20-1 to TRBJ1-5; D is undetermined. The CDR3 covers 13 residues. Germline loops: CDR1 DFQATT, CDR2 SNEGSKA (reference sequence). V lost 0 bases and J lost 5, with 8 bases in between.

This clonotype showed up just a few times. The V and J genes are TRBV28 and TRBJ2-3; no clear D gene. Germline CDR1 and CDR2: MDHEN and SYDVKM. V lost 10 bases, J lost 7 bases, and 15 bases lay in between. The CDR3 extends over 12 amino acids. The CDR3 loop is CATKSLQYTQYF. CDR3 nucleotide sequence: TGTGCCACAAAGTCCCTCCAATATACGCAGTATTTT.

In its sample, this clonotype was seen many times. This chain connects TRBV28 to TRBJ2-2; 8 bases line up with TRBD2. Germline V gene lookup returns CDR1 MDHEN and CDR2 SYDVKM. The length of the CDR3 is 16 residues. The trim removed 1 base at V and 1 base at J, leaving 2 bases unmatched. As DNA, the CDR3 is TGTGCCAGCAGTTTATTAACTAGCGGGAACACCGGGGAGCTGTTTTTT. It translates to CASSLLTSGNTGELFF.

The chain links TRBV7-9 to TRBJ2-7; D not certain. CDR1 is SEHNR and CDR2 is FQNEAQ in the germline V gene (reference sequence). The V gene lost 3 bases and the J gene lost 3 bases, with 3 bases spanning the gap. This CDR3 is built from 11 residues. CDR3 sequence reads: CASSFFYEQYF. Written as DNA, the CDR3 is TGTGCCAGCAGCTTTTTCTACGAGCAGTACTTC.

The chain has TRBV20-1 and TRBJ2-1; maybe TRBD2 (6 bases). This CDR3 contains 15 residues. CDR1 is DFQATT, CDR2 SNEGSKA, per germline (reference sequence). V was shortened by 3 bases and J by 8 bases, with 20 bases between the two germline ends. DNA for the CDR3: TGCAGTGCTAGCCTTCGGGAGAGGGGTTGGGATGAGCAGTTCTTC. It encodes CSASLRERGWDEQFF.

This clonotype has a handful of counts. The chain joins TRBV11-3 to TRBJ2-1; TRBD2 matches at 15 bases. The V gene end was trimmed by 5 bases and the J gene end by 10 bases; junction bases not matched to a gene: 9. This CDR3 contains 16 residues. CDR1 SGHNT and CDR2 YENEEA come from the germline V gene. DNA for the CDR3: TGTGCCAGCAGCACGACCGGGACTAGCGGGAGGCCAGAGCAGTTCTTC. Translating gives CASSTTGTSGRPEQFF.

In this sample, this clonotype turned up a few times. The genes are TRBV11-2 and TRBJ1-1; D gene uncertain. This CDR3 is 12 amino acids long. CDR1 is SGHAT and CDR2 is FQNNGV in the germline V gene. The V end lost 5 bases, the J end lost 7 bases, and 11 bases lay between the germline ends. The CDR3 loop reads CASSPYGGEAFF. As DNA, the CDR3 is TGTGCCAGCAGCCCATACGGTGGTGAAGCTTTCTTT.

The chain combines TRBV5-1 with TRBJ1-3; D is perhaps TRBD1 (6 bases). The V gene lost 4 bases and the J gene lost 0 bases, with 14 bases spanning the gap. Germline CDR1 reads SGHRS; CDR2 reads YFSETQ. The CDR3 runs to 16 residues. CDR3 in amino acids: CASSPGHSSSGNTIYF. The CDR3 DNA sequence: TGCGCCAGCAGCCCGGGACATTCGTCCTCTGGAAACACCATATATTTT.

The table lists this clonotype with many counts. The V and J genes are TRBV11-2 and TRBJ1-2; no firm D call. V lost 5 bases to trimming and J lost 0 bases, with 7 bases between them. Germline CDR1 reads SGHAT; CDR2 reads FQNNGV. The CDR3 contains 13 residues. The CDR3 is CASSGRTNYGYTF. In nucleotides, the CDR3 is TGTGCCAGCAGCGGACGAACTAACTATGGCTACACCTTC.

CDR3 sequence (DNA): TGTGCCAGCAACGGCGGGGGGACAGGCAATCAGCCCCAGCATTTT. Translating gives CASNGGGTGNQPQHF. The chain uses TRBV28 and TRBJ1-5; 7 positions agree with TRBD1. The junction had 8 bases not matched to a gene; V was cut back by 7 bases and J by 2 bases. There are 15 residues in the CDR3. The germline V gene has CDR1 MDHEN and CDR2 SYDVKM. Filled out from reference TRBV28 and TRBJ1-5, the complete variable domain reads DVKVTQSSRYLVKRTGEKVFLECVQDMDHENMFWYRQDPGLGLRLIYFSYDVKMKEKGDIPEGYSVSREKKERFSLILESASTNQTSMYLCASNGGGTGNQPQHFGDGTRLSIL.

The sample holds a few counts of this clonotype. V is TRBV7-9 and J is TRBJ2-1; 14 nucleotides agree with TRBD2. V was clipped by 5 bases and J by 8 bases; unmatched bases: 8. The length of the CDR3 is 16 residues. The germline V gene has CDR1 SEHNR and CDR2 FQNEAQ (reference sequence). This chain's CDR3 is CASSRRLAGGRDEQFF. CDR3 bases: TGTGCCAGCAGCCGCCGACTAGCGGGAGGGCGAGATGAGCAGTTCTTC.

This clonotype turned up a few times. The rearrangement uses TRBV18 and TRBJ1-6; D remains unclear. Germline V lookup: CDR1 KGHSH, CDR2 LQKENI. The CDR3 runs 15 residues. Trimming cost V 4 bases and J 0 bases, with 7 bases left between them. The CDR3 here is CASSRGDSYNSPLHF. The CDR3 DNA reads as TGTGCCAGCTCACGTGGTGACTCCTATAATTCACCCCTCCACTTT.

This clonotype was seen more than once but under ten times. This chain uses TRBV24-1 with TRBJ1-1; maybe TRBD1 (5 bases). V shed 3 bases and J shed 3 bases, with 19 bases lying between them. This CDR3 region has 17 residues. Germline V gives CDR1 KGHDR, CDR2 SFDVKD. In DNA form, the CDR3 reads TGTGCCACCAGTGATCCCATTCAGACAGACAACTACACTGAAGCTTTCTTT. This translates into CATSDPIQTDNYTEAFF.

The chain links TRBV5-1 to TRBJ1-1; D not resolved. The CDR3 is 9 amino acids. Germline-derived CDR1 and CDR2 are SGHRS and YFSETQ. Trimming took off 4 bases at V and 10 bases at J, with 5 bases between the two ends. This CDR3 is CASSGIAFF. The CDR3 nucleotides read TGCGCCAGCAGCGGAATAGCTTTCTTT.

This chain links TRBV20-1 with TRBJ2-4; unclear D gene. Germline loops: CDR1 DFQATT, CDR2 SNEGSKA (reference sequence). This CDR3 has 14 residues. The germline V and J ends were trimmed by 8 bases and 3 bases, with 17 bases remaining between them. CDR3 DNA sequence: TGCAGTAATTCGGACCTTACCCGCAAAAACATTCAGTACTTC. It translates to CSNSDLTRKNIQYF.

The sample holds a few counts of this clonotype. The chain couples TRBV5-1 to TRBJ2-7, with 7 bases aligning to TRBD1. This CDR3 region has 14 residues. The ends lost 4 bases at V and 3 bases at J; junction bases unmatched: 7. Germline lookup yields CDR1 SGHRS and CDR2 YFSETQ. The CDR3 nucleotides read TGCGCCAGCAGCCCACAGGGGCGGAACTACGAGCAGTACTTC. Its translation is CASSPQGRNYEQYF.

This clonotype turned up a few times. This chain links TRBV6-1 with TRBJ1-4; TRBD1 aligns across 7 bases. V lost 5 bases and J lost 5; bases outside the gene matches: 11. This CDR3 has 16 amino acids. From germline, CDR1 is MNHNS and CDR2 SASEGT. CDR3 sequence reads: CASSRFPDRLNEKLFF. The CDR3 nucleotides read TGTGCCAGCAGTCGGTTCCCGGACAGGTTAAATGAAAAACTGTTTTTT.

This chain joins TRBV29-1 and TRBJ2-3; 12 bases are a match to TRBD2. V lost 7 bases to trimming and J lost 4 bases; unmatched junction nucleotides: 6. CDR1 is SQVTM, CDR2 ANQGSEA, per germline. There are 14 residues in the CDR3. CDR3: CSASTSGSADTQYF. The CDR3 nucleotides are TGCAGCGCTTCGACTAGCGGGAGCGCAGATACGCAGTATTTT.